This TCR beta chain was sequenced during a study of OX40 agonist ivuxolimab in advanced cancers. About the research overall: Ivuxolimab, an agonistic anti-OX40 (CD134) antibody, was given to patients. Each dose-escalation patient presented with hepatocellular carcinoma, melanoma, renal cell or head and neck cancer. The dose-escalation cohort was around 83% male, with a mean age of about 56 years, ranging roughly 20 to 90.

Libraries were prepared by immunoSEQ multiplex PCR; TCRdb keeps only in-frame clonotypes and omits some of them. This sample carries approximately 94,000 clones, around four fifths of them seen once, and the ten largest clones take 1% to 1.3%. The germline V gene encodes CDR1 SGHTA and CDR2 FQGNSA. After removal of 5 bases from V and 2 bases from J, the junction contained 8 bases not matched to a gene. This CDR3 contains 15 residues. This clone was seen a single time. The V call is TRBV7-2, the J call TRBJ2-5, with 7 bases identical to TRBD2. This TCR was sampled from an adult with an advanced solid tumor such as melanoma, head and neck, liver or kidney cancer. This specimen consisted of CD4+ or CD8+ T cells sorted from blood, obtained in a trial of the OX40 agonist ivuxolimab. The CDR3 protein is CASSRSGTIQETQYF. As DNA, the CDR3 is TGTGCCAGCAGCCGATCCGGGACTATACAAGAGACCCAGTACTTC.